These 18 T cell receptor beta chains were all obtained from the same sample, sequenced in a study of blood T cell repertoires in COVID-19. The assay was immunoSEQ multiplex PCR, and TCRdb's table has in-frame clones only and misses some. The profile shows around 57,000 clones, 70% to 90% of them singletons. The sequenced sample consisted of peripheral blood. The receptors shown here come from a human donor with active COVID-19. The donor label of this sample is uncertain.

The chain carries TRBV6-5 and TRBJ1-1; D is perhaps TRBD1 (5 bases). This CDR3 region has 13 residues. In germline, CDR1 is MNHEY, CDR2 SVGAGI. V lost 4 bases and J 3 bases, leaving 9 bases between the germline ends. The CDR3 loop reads CASSFRVDTEAFF. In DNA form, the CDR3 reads TGTGCCAGCAGTTTCAGGGTTGACACTGAAGCTTTCTTT.

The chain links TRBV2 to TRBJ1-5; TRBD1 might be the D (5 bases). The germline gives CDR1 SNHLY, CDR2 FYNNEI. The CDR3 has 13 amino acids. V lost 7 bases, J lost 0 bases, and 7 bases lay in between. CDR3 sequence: CASNRNSNQPQHF. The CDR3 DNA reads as TGTGCCAGCAACAGGAATAGCAATCAGCCCCAGCATTTT.

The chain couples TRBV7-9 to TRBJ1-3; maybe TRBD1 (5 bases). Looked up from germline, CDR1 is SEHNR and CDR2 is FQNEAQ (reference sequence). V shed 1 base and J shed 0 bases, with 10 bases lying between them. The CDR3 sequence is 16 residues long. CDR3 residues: CASSLGGGFSGNTIYF. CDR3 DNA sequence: TGTGCCAGCAGCTTAGGGGGCGGATTCTCTGGAAACACCATATATTTT.

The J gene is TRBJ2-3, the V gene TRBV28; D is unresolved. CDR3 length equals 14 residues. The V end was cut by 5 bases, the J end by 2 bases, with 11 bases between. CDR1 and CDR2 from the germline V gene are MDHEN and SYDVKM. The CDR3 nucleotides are TGTGCCAGCAGTCCTAGTTACCCCACAGATACGCAGTATTTT. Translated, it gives CASSPSYPTDTQYF.

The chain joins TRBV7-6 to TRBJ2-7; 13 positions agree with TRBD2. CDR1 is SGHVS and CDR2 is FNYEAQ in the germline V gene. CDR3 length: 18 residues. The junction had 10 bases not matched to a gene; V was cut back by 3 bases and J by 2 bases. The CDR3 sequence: CASSLSRPLAGGPYEQYF. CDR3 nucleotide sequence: TGTGCCAGCAGCTTGTCCAGGCCACTAGCGGGAGGGCCCTACGAGCAGTACTTC.

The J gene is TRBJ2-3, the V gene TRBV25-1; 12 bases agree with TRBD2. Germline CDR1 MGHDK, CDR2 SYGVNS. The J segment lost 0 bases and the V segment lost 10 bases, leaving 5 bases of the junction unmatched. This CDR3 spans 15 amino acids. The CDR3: CANSGTSGSTDTQYF. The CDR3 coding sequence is TGTGCCAACTCCGGGACTAGCGGGAGCACAGATACGCAGTATTTT.

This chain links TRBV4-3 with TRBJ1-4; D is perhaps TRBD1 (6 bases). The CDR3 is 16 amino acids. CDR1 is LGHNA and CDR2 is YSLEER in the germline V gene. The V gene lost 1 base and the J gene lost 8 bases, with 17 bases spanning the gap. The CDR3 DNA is TGCGCCAGCAGCCAAGCTCGTGAGGGGGTTAGGGAAAAACTGTTTTTT. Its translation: CASSQAREGVREKLFF.

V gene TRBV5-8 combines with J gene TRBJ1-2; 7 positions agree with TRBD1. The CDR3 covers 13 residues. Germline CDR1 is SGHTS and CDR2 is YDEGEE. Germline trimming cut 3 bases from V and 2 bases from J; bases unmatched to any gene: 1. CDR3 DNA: TGTGCCAGCAGCTGGGGACAGAACTATGGCTACACCTTC. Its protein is CASSWGQNYGYTF.

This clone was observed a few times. CDR3 protein: CASSQQGYDGYTF. The CDR3 bases are TGTGCCAGCAGCCAACAGGGTTATGATGGCTACACCTTC. J is TRBJ1-2 and V is TRBV3-1 (or the pseudogene TRBV3-2); TRBD1 might be the D (5 bases). This CDR3 has 13 amino acids. Looked up from germline, CDR1 is LGHDT and CDR2 is YNNKEL (reference sequence). V dropped 2 bases and J dropped 6 bases, with 10 bases sitting between them.

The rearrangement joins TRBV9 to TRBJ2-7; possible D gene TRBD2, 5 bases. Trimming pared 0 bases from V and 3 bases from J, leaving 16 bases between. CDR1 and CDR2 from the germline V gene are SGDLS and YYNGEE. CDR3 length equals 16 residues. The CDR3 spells CASSVDPGGTNYEQYF. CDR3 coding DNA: TGTGCCAGCAGCGTAGATCCCGGAGGCACAAACTACGAGCAGTACTTC.

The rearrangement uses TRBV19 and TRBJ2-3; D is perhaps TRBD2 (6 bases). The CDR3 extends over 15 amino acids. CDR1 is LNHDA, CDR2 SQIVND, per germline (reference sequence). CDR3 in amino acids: CASGEGAKGTDTQYF. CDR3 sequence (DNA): TGTGCTTCGGGAGAGGGAGCTAAGGGCACAGATACGCAGTATTTT.

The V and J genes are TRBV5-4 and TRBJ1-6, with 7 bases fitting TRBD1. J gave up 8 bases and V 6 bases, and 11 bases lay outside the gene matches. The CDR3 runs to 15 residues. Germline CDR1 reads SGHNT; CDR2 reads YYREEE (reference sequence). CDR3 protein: CASNNNRGRDSPLHF. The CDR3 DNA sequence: TGTGCCAGCAACAACAACAGGGGTCGGGATTCACCCCTCCACTTT.

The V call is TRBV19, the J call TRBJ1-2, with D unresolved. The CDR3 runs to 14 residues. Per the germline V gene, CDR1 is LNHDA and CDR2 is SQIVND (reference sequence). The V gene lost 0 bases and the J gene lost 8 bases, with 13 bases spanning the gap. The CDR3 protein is CASSIDLRGSGYTF. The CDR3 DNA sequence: TGTGCCAGTAGTATAGACTTGAGAGGTTCAGGCTACACCTTC.

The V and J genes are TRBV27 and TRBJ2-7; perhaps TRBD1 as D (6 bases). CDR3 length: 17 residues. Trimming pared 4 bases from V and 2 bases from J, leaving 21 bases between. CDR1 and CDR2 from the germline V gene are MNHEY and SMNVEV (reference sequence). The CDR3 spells CASSSPPGRGSTYEQYF. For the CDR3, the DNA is TGTGCCAGCAGTTCCCCACCAGGTAGGGGGTCAACCTACGAGCAGTACTTC.

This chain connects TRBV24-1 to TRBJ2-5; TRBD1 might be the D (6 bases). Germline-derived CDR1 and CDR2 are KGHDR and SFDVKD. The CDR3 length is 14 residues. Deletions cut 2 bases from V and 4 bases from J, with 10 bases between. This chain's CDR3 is CATSDSRGGETQYF. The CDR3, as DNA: TGTGCCACCAGTGATTCCAGGGGTGGAGAGACCCAGTACTTC.

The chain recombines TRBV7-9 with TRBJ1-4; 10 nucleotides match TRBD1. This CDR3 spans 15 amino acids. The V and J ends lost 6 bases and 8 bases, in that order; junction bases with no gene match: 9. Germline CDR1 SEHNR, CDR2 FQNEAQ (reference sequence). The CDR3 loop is CASRPPGTGDEKLFF. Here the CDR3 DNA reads TGTGCCAGCAGACCACCCGGGACAGGGGACGAAAAACTGTTTTTT.

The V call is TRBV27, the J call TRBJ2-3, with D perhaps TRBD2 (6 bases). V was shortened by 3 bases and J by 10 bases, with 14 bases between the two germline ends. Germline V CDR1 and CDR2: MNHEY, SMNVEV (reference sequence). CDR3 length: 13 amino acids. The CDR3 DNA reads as TGTGCCAGCAGTTTTGCGAGGGACTTGGCGCAGTATTTT. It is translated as CASSFARDLAQYF.

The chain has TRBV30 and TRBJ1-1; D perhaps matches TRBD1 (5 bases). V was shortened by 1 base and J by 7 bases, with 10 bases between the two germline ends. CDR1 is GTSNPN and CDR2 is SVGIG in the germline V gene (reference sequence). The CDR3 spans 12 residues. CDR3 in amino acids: CAWSGAGIEAFF. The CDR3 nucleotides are TGTGCCTGGAGTGGGGCAGGGATTGAAGCTTTCTTT.